A selection of T cell receptor beta chains follows, all from one sample in a study of cytomegalovirus exposure and HLA in healthy donors. The protocol was immunoSEQ multiplex PCR, while the TCRdb copy is restricted to in-frame clones and leaves out a portion. The sample contains fewer than 150,000 clones, over 60% of which appear only once. The sequencing sample was made of PBMCs. Source of these receptors: a middle-aged man in good health and CMV-seronegative. The CDR3 runs from the conserved cysteine through the conserved F or W. The D gene is left open where the match is weak. The size of a clone is reported for some rows only, either as once, few or many, or as a class for expanded clones.

TRBD2	TRBV30	.	TRBJ2-7	TGTGCCTGGAGTCCATTGGGGGGGAGGTCTCGCGAGCAGTACTTC	CAWSPLGGRSREQYF
.	TRBV28	.	TRBJ1-5	TGTGCCAGCAGCCCTGGGGGGAGCAATCAGCCCCAGCATTTT	CASSPGGSNQPQHF
.	TRBV6-5	.	TRBJ2-7	TGTGCCAGCAAAATTAGCGGAACCTCCTACGAGCAGTACTTC	CASKISGTSYEQYF
TRBD1	TRBV19	once	TRBJ2-7	TGTGCCAGCACGTTCGGGACAGGAACCTACGAGCAGTACTTC	CASTFGTGTYEQYF
.	TRBV19	once	TRBJ2-7	TGTGCCAGTAGTCTGACAGGTTCTTCCTACGAGCAGTACTTC	CASSLTGSSYEQYF
.	TRBV5-4	.	TRBJ2-3	TGTGCCAGCAGGGAGGTCGGACGCACAGATACGCAGTATTTT	CASREVGRTDTQYF
TRBD1	TRBV7-7	once	TRBJ2-5	TGTGCCAGCAGCTTAGCCTCAGGACAGGGTTCATGGGAGACCCAGTACTTC	CASSLASGQGSWETQYF
.	TRBV7-9	.	TRBJ2-3	TGTGCCAGCAGCTTCAGTTCATTGGCGGGAAACCCAGATACGCAGTATTTT	CASSFSSLAGNPDTQYF
.	TRBV27	.	TRBJ1-5	TGTGCCAGCAGTTTCGCAGGTGGTGATCAGCCCCAGCATTTT	CASSFAGGDQPQHF
.	TRBV7-9	few	TRBJ1-2	TGTGCCAGCAGCTCCCCAGGGACTAGGATCGACTATGGCTACACCTTC	CASSSPGTRIDYGYTF
TRBD2	TRBV28	.	TRBJ2-1	TGTGCCAGCAACAAAGGACTAGCGGGGAATGAGCAGTTCTTC	CASNKGLAGNEQFF
TRBD1	TRBV5-1	.	TRBJ2-7	TGCGCCAGCAGCTCCTCGGAGACAGGGGGCCCCTACGAGCAGTACTTC	CASSSSETGGPYEQYF
.	TRBV29-1	.	TRBJ1-4	TGCAGCGTTGCCTTTAATGAAAAACTGTTTTTT	CSVAFNEKLFF
.	TRBV5-4	.	TRBJ1-5	TGTGCCAGCAGCCTTGGGGGGGGCGTGGGCAATCAGCCCCAGCATTTT	CASSLGGGVGNQPQHF
.	TRBV10-3	.	TRBJ2-7	TGTGCCATCAGTCCAGTTATCGAAGGAGCCTACGAGCAGTACTTC	CAISPVIEGAYEQYF
TRBD1	TRBV4-2	few	TRBJ1-3	TGTGCCAGCAGCCAAGGGACAGGGGCAAACACCATATATTTT	CASSQGTGANTIYF
.	TRBV19	few	TRBJ2-2	TGTGCCAGTAGTATAGCAGGGTCCCTTAACACCGGGGAGCTGTTTTTT	CASSIAGSLNTGELFF
TRBD2	TRBV4-2	few	TRBJ2-1	TGTGCCAGCAGCCGGCGGGAGGGCCTAATCAATGAGCAGTTCTTC	CASSRREGLINEQFF
.	TRBV4-1	.	TRBJ2-1	TGCGCCAGCAGCCAGTACCTTAGGGGTGAGCAGTTCTTC	CASSQYLRGEQFF
.	TRBV10-3	.	TRBJ1-5	TGTGCCATCAGCGCCGGGCAGGAGGTCCAGCATTTT	CAISAGQEVQHF